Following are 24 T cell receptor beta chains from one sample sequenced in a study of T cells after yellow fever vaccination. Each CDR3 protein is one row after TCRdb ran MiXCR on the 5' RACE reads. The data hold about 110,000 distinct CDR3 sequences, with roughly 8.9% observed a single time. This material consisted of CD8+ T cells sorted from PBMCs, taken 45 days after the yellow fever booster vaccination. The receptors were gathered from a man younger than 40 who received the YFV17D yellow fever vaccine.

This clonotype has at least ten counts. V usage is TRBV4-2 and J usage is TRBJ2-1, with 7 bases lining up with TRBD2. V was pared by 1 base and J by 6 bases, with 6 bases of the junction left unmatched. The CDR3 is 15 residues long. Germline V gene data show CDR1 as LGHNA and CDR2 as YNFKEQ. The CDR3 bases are TGTGCCAGCAGCCAAGTTGGACTAGAGGGCAATGAGCAGTTCTTC. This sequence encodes CASSQVGLEGNEQFF.

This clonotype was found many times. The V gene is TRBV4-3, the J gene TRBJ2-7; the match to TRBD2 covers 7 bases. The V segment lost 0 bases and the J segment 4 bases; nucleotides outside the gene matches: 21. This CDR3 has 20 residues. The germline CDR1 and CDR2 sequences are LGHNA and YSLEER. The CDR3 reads CASSQDQSSFGGRAGYEQYF. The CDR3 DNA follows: TGCGCCAGCAGCCAAGATCAATCGAGTTTTGGGGGGAGGGCCGGGTACGAGCAGTACTTC.

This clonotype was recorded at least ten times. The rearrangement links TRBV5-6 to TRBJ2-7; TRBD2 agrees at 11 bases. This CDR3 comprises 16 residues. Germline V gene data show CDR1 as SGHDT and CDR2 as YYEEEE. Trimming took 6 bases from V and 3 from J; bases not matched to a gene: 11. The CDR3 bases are TGTGCCAGCACATACCCCTCAACTAGCGGGAGCTACGAGCAGTACTTC. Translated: CASTYPSTSGSYEQYF. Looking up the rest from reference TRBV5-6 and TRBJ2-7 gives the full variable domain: DAGVTQSPTHLIKTRGQQVTLRCSPKSGHDTVSWYQQALGQGPQFIFQYYEEEERQRGNFPDRFSGHQFPNYSSELNVNALLLGDSALYLCASTYPSTSGSYEQYFGPGTRLTVT.

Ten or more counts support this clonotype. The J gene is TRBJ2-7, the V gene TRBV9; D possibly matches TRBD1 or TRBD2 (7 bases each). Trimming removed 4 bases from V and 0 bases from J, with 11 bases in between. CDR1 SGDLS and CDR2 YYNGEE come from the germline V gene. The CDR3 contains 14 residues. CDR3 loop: CASSSGGDSYEQYF. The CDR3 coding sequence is TGTGCCAGCAGCTCAGGGGGGGACTCCTACGAGCAGTACTTC.

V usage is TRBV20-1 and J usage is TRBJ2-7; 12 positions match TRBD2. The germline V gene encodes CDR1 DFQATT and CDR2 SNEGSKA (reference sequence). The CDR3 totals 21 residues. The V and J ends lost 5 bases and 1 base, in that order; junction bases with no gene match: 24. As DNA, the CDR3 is TGCAGTGCTCGGACTAGCGGGACAACTGACTGGGTCACCCCACTATCCTACGAGCAGTACTTC. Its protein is CSARTSGTTDWVTPLSYEQYF.

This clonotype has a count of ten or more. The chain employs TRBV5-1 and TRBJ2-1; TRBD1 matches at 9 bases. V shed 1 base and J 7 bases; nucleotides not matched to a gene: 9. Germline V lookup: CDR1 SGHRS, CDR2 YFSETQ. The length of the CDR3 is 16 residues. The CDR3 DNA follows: TGCGCCAGCAGCTTGTCGTTTGGGACAGGGAATAATGAGCAGTTCTTC. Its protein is CASSLSFGTGNNEQFF.

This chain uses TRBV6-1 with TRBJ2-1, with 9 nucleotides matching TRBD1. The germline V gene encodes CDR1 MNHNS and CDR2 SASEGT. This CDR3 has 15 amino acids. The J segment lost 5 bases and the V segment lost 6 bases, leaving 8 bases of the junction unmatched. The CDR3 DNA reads TGTGCCAGCAGCCGCACAGGGGGCCCGAACAATGAGCAGTTCTTC. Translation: CASSRTGGPNNEQFF.

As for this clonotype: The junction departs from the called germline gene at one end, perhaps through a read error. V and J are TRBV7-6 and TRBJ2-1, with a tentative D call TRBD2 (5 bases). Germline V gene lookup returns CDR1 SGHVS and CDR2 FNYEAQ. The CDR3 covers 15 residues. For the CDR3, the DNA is TGTGCTAGCAGCCCCCTTAGAGGGAGTCTTGATGAGCAGTTCTTC. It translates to CASSPLRGSLDEQFF.

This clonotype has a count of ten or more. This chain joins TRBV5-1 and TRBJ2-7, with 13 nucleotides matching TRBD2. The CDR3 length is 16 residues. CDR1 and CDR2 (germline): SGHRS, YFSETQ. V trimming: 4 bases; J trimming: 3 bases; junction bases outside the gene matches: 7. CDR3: CASSGTSGVSLYEQYF. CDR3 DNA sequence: TGCGCCAGCAGCGGGACTAGCGGGGTCTCCCTCTACGAGCAGTACTTC.

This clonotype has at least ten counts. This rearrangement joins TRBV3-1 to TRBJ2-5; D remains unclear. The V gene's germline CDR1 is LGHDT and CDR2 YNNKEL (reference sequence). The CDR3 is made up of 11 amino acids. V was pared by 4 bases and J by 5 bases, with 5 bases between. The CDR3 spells CASSPSETQYF. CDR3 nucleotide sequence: TGTGCCAGCAGCCCAAGCGAGACCCAGTACTTC.

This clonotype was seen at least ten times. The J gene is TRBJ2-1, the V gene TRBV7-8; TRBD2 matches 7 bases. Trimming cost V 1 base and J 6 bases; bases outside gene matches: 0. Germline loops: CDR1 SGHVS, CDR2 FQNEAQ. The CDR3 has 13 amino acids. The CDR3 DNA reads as TGTGCCAGCAGCTTAGGGACTAGCAATGAGCAGTTCTTC. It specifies CASSLGTSNEQFF.

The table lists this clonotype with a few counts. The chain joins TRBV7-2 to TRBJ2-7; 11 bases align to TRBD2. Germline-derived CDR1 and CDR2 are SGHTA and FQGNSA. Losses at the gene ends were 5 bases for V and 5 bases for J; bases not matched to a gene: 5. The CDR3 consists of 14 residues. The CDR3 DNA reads TGTGCCAGCAGCCCTCTAGCGGGAGGCGACGAGCAGTACTTC. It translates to CASSPLAGGDEQYF. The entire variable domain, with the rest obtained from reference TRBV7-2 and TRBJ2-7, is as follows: GAGVSQSPSNKVTEKGKDVELRCDPISGHTALYWYRQSLGQGLEFLIYFQGNSAPDKSGLPSDRFSAERTGGSVSTLTIQRTQQEDSAVYLCASSPLAGGDEQYFGPGTRLTVT.

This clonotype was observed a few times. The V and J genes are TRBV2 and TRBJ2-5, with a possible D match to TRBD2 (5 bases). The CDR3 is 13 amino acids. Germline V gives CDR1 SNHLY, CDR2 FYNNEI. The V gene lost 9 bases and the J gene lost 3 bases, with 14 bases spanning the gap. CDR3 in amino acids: CARRLALKETQYF. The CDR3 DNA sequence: TGTGCCAGGCGGCTAGCTTTAAAAGAGACCCAGTACTTC.

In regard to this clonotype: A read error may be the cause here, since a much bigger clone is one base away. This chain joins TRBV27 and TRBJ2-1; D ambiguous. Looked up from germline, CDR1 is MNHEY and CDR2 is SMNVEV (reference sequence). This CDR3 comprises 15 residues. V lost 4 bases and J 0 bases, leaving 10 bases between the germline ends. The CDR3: CASSSVISSYNEQFF. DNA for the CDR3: TGTGCCAGCAGTTCGGTGATAAGCTCCTACAATGAGCAGTTCTTC.

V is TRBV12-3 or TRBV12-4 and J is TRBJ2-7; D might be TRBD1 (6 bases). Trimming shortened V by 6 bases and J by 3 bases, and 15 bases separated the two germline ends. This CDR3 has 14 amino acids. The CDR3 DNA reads TGTGCCAGCAGAGCCTTAGGGGGAAGCTACGAGCAGTACTTC. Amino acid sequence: CASRALGGSYEQYF.

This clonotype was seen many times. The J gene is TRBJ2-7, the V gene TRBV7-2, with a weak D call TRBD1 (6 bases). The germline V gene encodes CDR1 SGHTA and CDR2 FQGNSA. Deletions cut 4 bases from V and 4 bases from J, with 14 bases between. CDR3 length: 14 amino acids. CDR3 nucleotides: TGTGCCAGCAGCTACGTCGGGACACCGTACGAGCAGTACTTC. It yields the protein CASSYVGTPYEQYF.

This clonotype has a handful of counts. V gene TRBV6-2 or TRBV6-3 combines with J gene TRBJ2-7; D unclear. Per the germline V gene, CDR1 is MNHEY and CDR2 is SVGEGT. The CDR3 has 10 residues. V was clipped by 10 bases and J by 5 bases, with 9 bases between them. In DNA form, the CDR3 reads TGTGCCACCAGCTGGGACGAGCAGTACTTC. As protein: CATSWDEQYF.

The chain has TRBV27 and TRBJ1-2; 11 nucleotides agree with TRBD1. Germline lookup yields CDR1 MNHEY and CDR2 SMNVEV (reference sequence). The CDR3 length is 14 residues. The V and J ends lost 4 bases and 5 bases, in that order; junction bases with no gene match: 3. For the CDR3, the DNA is TGTGCCAGCAGTTGGACAGGGGGCATTTATGGCTACACCTTC. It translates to CASSWTGGIYGYTF.

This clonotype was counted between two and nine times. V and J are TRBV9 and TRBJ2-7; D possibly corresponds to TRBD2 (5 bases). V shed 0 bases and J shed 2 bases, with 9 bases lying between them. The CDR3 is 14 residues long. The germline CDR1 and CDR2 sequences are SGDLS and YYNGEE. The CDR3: CASSVGLTAYEQYF. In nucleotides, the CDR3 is TGTGCCAGCAGCGTAGGACTAACTGCCTACGAGCAGTACTTC. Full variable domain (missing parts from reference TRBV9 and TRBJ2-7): DSGVTQTPKHLITATGQRVTLRCSPRSGDLSVYWYQQSLDQGLQFLIQYYNGEERAKGNILERFSAQQFPDLHSELNLSSLELGDSALYFCASSVGLTAYEQYFGPGTRLTVT.

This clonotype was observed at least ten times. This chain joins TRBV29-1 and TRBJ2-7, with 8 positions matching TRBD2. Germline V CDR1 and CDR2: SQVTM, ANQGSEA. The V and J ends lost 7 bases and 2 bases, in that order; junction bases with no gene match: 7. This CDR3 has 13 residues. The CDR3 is CSAGGGSTYEQYF. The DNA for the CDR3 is TGCAGCGCGGGGGGGGGATCCACCTACGAGCAGTACTTC.

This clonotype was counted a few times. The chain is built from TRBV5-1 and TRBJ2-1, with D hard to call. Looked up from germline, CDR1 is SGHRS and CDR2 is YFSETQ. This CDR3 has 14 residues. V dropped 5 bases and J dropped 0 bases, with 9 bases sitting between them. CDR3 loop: CASRLRSSYNEQFF. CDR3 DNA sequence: TGCGCCAGCAGGTTGCGGAGCTCCTACAATGAGCAGTTCTTC.

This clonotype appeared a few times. This CDR3 is CASSLVLGEETQYF. CDR3 in DNA: TGTGCCAGCAGCTTAGTTTTGGGGGAAGAGACCCAGTACTTC. This sequence joins TRBV7-6 and TRBJ2-5; D may match TRBD1 or TRBD2 (5 bases each). The germline V gene has CDR1 SGHVS and CDR2 FNYEAQ. V shed 1 base and J shed 3 bases, with 9 bases lying between them. The CDR3 has 14 residues.

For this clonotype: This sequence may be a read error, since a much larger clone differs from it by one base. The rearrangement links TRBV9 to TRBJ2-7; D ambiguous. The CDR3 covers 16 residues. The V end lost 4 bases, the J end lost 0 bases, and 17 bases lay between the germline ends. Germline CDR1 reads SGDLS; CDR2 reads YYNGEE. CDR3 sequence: CASSPGPIVSSYEQYF. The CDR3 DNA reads TGTGCCAGCAGCCCCGGCCCGATCGTGAGCTCCTACGAGCAGTACTTC.

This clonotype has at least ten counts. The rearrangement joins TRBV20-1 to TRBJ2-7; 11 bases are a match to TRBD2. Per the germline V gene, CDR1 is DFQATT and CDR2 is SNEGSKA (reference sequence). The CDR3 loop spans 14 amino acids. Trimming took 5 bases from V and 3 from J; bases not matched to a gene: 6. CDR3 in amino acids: CSAVAGGPNYEQYF. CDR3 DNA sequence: TGCAGTGCTGTAGCGGGAGGGCCTAACTACGAGCAGTACTTC.